These T cell receptor beta chains were read from a single sample in a study of blood T cell repertoires in COVID-19. Repertoires were generated with immunoSEQ multiplex PCR, while TCRdb's copy carries only in-frame clones and drops some. This table holds approximately 220,000 clones, about 85% found once. The sequenced material came from peripheral blood. The receptors here all came from a man aged 35-49 years with acute or convalescent COVID-19. Each CDR3 is given with its conserved first and last residue. Each record gives: J gene, V gene, clone size, D gene, CDR3 protein, CDR3 DNA. The D gene is left open where the match is weak. The size entry is marked missing in some rows and otherwise reads once, few, many or a size class.

J gene: TRBJ1-1; V gene: TRBV27; clone size: NA; D gene: NA; CDR3 protein: CASSWEGTNTEAFF; CDR3 DNA: TGTGCCAGCAGTTGGGAGGGCACGAACACTGAAGCTTTCTTT
J gene: TRBJ2-7; V gene: TRBV4-1; clone size: once; D gene: TRBD1; CDR3 protein: CASSQPGTGVSYEQYF; CDR3 DNA: TGCGCCAGCAGCCAGCCCGGGACAGGGGTCTCCTACGAGCAGTACTTC
J gene: TRBJ2-6; V gene: TRBV18; clone size: NA; D gene: NA; CDR3 protein: CASSPIAGSAGANVLTF; CDR3 DNA: TGTGCCAGCTCACCGATCGCCGGGAGCGCTGGGGCCAACGTCCTGACTTTC
J gene: TRBJ1-6; V gene: TRBV5-1; clone size: NA; D gene: NA; CDR3 protein: CASSPTGFGSPLHF; CDR3 DNA: TGCGCCAGCAGCCCAACAGGGTTCGGTTCACCCCTCCACTTT
J gene: TRBJ1-4; V gene: TRBV6-5; clone size: once; D gene: NA; CDR3 protein: CASSSRQPEKLFF; CDR3 DNA: TGTGCCAGCAGTTCTCGACAGCCTGAAAAACTGTTTTTT
J gene: TRBJ1-1; V gene: TRBV7-2; clone size: NA; D gene: NA; CDR3 protein: CASMVAGGWNTEAFF; CDR3 DNA: TGTGCCAGCATGGTAGCGGGGGGTTGGAACACTGAAGCTTTCTTT
J gene: TRBJ2-2; V gene: TRBV11-2; clone size: NA; D gene: NA; CDR3 protein: CASSLGLGLALNTGELFF; CDR3 DNA: TGTGCCAGCAGCTTAGGCCTTGGGCTAGCGCTTAACACCGGGGAGCTGTTTTTT
J gene: TRBJ2-7; V gene: TRBV5-1; clone size: NA; D gene: TRBD2; CDR3 protein: CASSLLAGGLYEQYF; CDR3 DNA: TGCGCCAGCAGCTTACTAGCGGGAGGGCTTTACGAGCAGTACTTC
J gene: TRBJ2-3; V gene: TRBV4-1; clone size: NA; D gene: TRBD2; CDR3 protein: CASSHGGALGTDTQYF; CDR3 DNA: TGCGCCAGCAGCCACGGGGGGGCGCTTGGTACAGATACGCAGTATTTT
J gene: TRBJ2-2; V gene: TRBV10-2; clone size: NA; D gene: NA; CDR3 protein: CASTLVPSTGELFF; CDR3 DNA: TGCGCCAGCACTTTAGTTCCCTCTACCGGGGAGCTGTTTTTT
J gene: TRBJ1-2; V gene: TRBV30; clone size: NA; D gene: NA; CDR3 protein: CAWSQGNYGYTF; CDR3 DNA: TGTGCCTGGAGCCAGGGGAACTATGGCTACACCTTC
J gene: TRBJ2-7; V gene: TRBV28; clone size: NA; D gene: TRBD2; CDR3 protein: CASSPGTSGRSIYEQYF; CDR3 DNA: TGTGCCAGCAGTCCGGGGACTAGCGGGAGAAGTATATACGAGCAGTACTTC
J gene: TRBJ1-1; V gene: TRBV6-1; clone size: NA; D gene: NA; CDR3 protein: CASSDTGTRGTEAFF; CDR3 DNA: TGTGCCAGCAGTGACACCGGGACTCGAGGCACTGAAGCTTTCTTT
J gene: TRBJ2-1; V gene: TRBV18; clone size: few; D gene: NA; CDR3 protein: CASSRLLADNEQFF; CDR3 DNA: TGTGCCAGCTCACGCCTACTAGCAGACAATGAGCAGTTCTTC
J gene: TRBJ1-2; V gene: TRBV19; clone size: NA; D gene: NA; CDR3 protein: CASGTTGYTF; CDR3 DNA: TGTGCCAGTGGGACTACTGGCTACACCTTC
J gene: TRBJ2-6; V gene: TRBV5-1; clone size: NA; D gene: TRBD2; CDR3 protein: CASSSPRGAGANVLTF; CDR3 DNA: TGCGCCAGCAGCTCGCCTCGGGGGGCTGGGGCCAACGTCCTGACTTTC
J gene: TRBJ2-1; V gene: TRBV13; clone size: NA; D gene: TRBD2; CDR3 protein: CASSLVPGGTGNEQFF; CDR3 DNA: TGTGCCAGCAGCTTAGTCCCGGGGGGAACCGGCAATGAGCAGTTCTTC
J gene: TRBJ1-2; V gene: TRBV6-4; clone size: NA; D gene: NA; CDR3 protein: CASDRAREGYTF; CDR3 DNA: TGTGCCAGCGACCGGGCTAGGGAGGGCTACACCTTC
J gene: TRBJ1-2; V gene: TRBV6-6; clone size: NA; D gene: NA; CDR3 protein: CASSSTAWTF; CDR3 DNA: TGTGCCAGCAGTTCCACCGCGTGGACCTTC
J gene: TRBJ1-1; V gene: TRBV29-1; clone size: few; D gene: NA; CDR3 protein: CSVEDNTAFF; CDR3 DNA: TGCAGCGTTGAAGACAACACGGCTTTCTTT
J gene: TRBJ1-1; V gene: TRBV20-1; clone size: NA; D gene: TRBD1; CDR3 protein: CSASRGQVNTEAFF; CDR3 DNA: TGCAGTGCTAGTCGAGGACAGGTGAACACTGAAGCTTTCTTT
J gene: TRBJ2-5; V gene: TRBV5-1; clone size: NA; D gene: TRBD1; CDR3 protein: CASNPGGHGTETQYF; CDR3 DNA: TGCGCCAGCAACCCAGGGGGACATGGGACGGAGACCCAGTACTTC
J gene: TRBJ1-1; V gene: TRBV19; clone size: NA; D gene: TRBD1; CDR3 protein: CASTRDREWDTEAFF; CDR3 DNA: TGTGCCAGTACTCGGGACAGGGAGTGGGACACTGAAGCTTTCTTT
J gene: TRBJ2-1; V gene: TRBV2; clone size: NA; D gene: NA; CDR3 protein: CASSELPLGEQFF; CDR3 DNA: TGTGCCAGCAGTGAACTACCGCTCGGTGAGCAGTTCTTC
J gene: TRBJ2-3; V gene: TRBV7-2; clone size: NA; D gene: NA; CDR3 protein: CASSLPGRADTQYF; CDR3 DNA: TGTGCCAGCAGCTTACCGGGTCGGGCAGATACGCAGTATTTT
J gene: TRBJ2-6; V gene: TRBV4-3; clone size: NA; D gene: TRBD1; CDR3 protein: CASSHGQGGDSGANVLTF; CDR3 DNA: TGCGCCAGCAGCCACGGACAGGGCGGGGACTCTGGGGCCAACGTCCTGACTTTC
J gene: TRBJ2-2; V gene: TRBV27; clone size: many; D gene: TRBD1; CDR3 protein: CASSPDRGRVTGELFF; CDR3 DNA: TGTGCCAGCAGTCCTGACAGGGGGCGGGTCACCGGGGAGCTGTTTTTT
J gene: TRBJ1-2; V gene: TRBV6-5; clone size: NA; D gene: NA; CDR3 protein: CASSNPTRVDGYTF; CDR3 DNA: TGTGCCAGCAGTAACCCAACTAGGGTGGATGGCTACACCTTC
J gene: TRBJ1-1; V gene: TRBV6-5; clone size: NA; D gene: NA; CDR3 protein: CAIIAGTGTEAFF; CDR3 DNA: TGTGCCATTATTGCCGGGACTGGGACTGAAGCTTTCTTT
J gene: TRBJ1-6; V gene: TRBV7-6; clone size: few; D gene: NA; CDR3 protein: CASSLGSAGESPLHF; CDR3 DNA: TGTGCCAGCAGCTTAGGATCGGCCGGGGAGTCACCCCTCCACTTT
J gene: TRBJ2-7; V gene: TRBV4-1; clone size: few; D gene: TRBD2; CDR3 protein: CASSMPGLGGEQYF; CDR3 DNA: TGCGCCAGCAGCATGCCGGGACTAGGGGGTGAGCAGTACTTC
J gene: TRBJ2-7; V gene: TRBV27; clone size: NA; D gene: NA; CDR3 protein: CASSLKQGNYYEQYF; CDR3 DNA: TGTGCCAGCAGTTTAAAGCAGGGAAATTACTACGAGCAGTACTTC
J gene: TRBJ2-7; V gene: TRBV27; clone size: NA; D gene: NA; CDR3 protein: CASSPRGRIYEQYF; CDR3 DNA: TGTGCCAGCAGTCCCCGAGGTCGGATCTACGAGCAGTACTTC
J gene: TRBJ2-1; V gene: TRBV19; clone size: many; D gene: NA; CDR3 protein: CASSTEVAAYNEQFF; CDR3 DNA: TGTGCCAGTAGTACAGAAGTAGCGGCCTACAATGAGCAGTTCTTC
J gene: TRBJ2-1; V gene: TRBV18; clone size: NA; D gene: TRBD2; CDR3 protein: CASSLPSGRAQNEQFF; CDR3 DNA: TGTGCCAGCTCACTCCCCAGCGGGAGGGCCCAGAATGAGCAGTTCTTC
J gene: TRBJ2-4; V gene: TRBV19; clone size: NA; D gene: NA; CDR3 protein: CASAPLGGAKNIQYF; CDR3 DNA: TGTGCCAGTGCCCCGTTAGGAGGGGCCAAAAACATTCAGTACTTC
J gene: TRBJ2-1; V gene: TRBV19; clone size: NA; D gene: TRBD2; CDR3 protein: CASSTNTGGRFEQFF; CDR3 DNA: TGTGCCAGTAGTACAAACACGGGGGGGCGGTTTGAGCAGTTCTTC
J gene: TRBJ2-1; V gene: TRBV4-3; clone size: NA; D gene: TRBD2; CDR3 protein: CASSQDPERELPYNEQFF; CDR3 DNA: TGCGCCAGCAGCCAAGATCCGGAGCGGGAGCTCCCCTACAATGAGCAGTTCTTC
J gene: TRBJ2-7; V gene: TRBV4-3; clone size: once; D gene: TRBD2; CDR3 protein: CASSQRLAGGRETYEQYF; CDR3 DNA: TGCGCCAGCAGCCAACGACTAGCGGGAGGGCGGGAGACCTACGAGCAGTACTTC
J gene: TRBJ1-5; V gene: TRBV10-1; clone size: NA; D gene: NA; CDR3 protein: CASKRTQSNQPQHF; CDR3 DNA: TGCGCCAGCAAAAGGACACAGAGCAATCAGCCCCAGCATTTT
J gene: TRBJ2-1; V gene: TRBV27; clone size: NA; D gene: TRBD1; CDR3 protein: CASSFIGHRGYNEQFF; CDR3 DNA: TGTGCCAGCAGTTTTATTGGTCACAGGGGGTACAATGAGCAGTTCTTC
J gene: TRBJ2-3; V gene: TRBV11-2; clone size: NA; D gene: TRBD2; CDR3 protein: CASSPSGGASTDTQYF; CDR3 DNA: TGTGCCAGCAGCCCCTCCGGGGGGGCGAGCACAGATACGCAGTATTTT
J gene: TRBJ2-4; V gene: TRBV3-1/TRBV3-2; clone size: few; D gene: NA; CDR3 protein: CASSSHQLAKNIQYF; CDR3 DNA: TGTGCCAGCAGCTCGCATCAGTTAGCCAAAAACATTCAGTACTTC
J gene: TRBJ2-5; V gene: TRBV9; clone size: NA; D gene: TRBD2; CDR3 protein: CASSVVVAGGLETQYF; CDR3 DNA: TGTGCCAGCAGCGTAGTGGTAGCGGGGGGCCTAGAGACCCAGTACTTC
J gene: TRBJ2-1; V gene: TRBV28; clone size: NA; D gene: TRBD1; CDR3 protein: CASSLGTGRGEQFF; CDR3 DNA: TGTGCCAGCAGTTTGGGGACAGGGAGAGGTGAGCAGTTCTTC
J gene: TRBJ2-1; V gene: TRBV24-1; clone size: NA; D gene: NA; CDR3 protein: CATSDLSRGEQFF; CDR3 DNA: TGTGCCACCAGTGATTTATCCAGGGGTGAGCAGTTCTTC